The 32 T cell receptor beta chains reported below all come from one sample, sequenced in a study of blood T cell repertoires in COVID-19. This table comes from immunoSEQ multiplex PCR, and its TCRdb copy is limited to in-frame clones, with some not included. This sample yields 59,000 or so clones, of which roughly 93% are seen a single time; 1.6% belongs to the top ten. Sequenced: peripheral blood. The source is a human donor in a cohort sampled during active COVID-19.

The chain links TRBV6-5 to TRBJ2-2, with D uncertain. V dropped 1 base and J dropped 6 bases, with 12 bases sitting between them. Germline loops: CDR1 MNHEY, CDR2 SVGAGI. The CDR3 extends over 15 amino acids. CDR3 sequence reads: CASSYFSSISGELFF. The CDR3 region has the DNA TGTGCCAGCAGTTACTTTAGCTCAATCTCCGGGGAGCTGTTTTTT.

This clone has just one count. The chain recombines TRBV19 with TRBJ2-3; 9 bases line up with TRBD2. With 6 bases clipped from V and 2 bases from J, the junction kept 6 bases outside the gene matches. The CDR3 extends over 15 amino acids. CDR1 LNHDA and CDR2 SQIVND come from the germline V gene (reference sequence). The CDR3 here is CASSPAGGFTDTQYF. The DNA for the CDR3 is TGTGCCAGTAGCCCGGCGGGGGGGTTCACAGATACGCAGTATTTT.

This clone was observed once. CDR3 residues: CASSATGTYYGYTF. CDR3 bases: TGTGCCAGCAGTGCTACCGGGACTTACTATGGCTACACCTTC. V usage is TRBV28 and J usage is TRBJ1-2; maybe TRBD1 (5 bases). CDR1 and CDR2 (germline): MDHEN, SYDVKM. V lost 5 bases and J lost 3, with 13 bases in between. CDR3 size: 14 residues.

The chain carries TRBV4-2 and TRBJ2-5; tentative D call: TRBD2 (6 bases). The CDR3 runs 19 residues. CDR1 and CDR2 (germline): LGHNA, YNFKEQ. V was cut by 3 bases and J by 1 base, with 24 bases left in between. The CDR3 sequence is CASSQLTERRAGLQETQYF. In DNA, the CDR3 is TGTGCCAGCAGCCAGCTAACAGAACGGCGGGCGGGACTCCAAGAGACCCAGTACTTC.

This chain joins TRBV4-1 and TRBJ2-7, with 7 bases identical to TRBD1. The CDR3 length is 16 residues. Germline V lookup: CDR1 MGHRA, CDR2 YSYEKL. With 1 base clipped from V and 5 bases from J, the junction kept 11 bases outside the gene matches. CDR3 coding DNA: TGCGCCAGCAGCCAAGCGGTTTGGGGACAGAACGACGAGCAGTACTTC. Protein product: CASSQAVWGQNDEQYF.

J is TRBJ1-6 and V is TRBV19; 8 bases agree with TRBD1. The germline V gene has CDR1 LNHDA and CDR2 SQIVND (reference sequence). The junction had 4 bases not matched to a gene; V was cut back by 7 bases and J by 5 bases. CDR3 length equals 14 residues. The CDR3 bases are TGTGCCAGTAAAGGACAGGGTGATAATTCACCCCTCCACTTT. Translation gives CASKGQGDNSPLHF.

The rearrangement links TRBV9 to TRBJ2-3; 12 bases line up with TRBD2. Germline V gene lookup returns CDR1 SGDLS and CDR2 YYNGEE. V trimming: 0 bases; J trimming: 2 bases; junction bases outside the gene matches: 10. This CDR3 comprises 19 residues. The CDR3 spells CASSVGWTSGKSFTDTQYF. The CDR3 nucleotides read TGTGCCAGCAGCGTAGGGTGGACTAGCGGGAAATCCTTCACAGATACGCAGTATTTT.

The genes are TRBV7-2 and TRBJ2-4; maybe TRBD1 (6 bases). Looked up from germline, CDR1 is SGHTA and CDR2 is FQGNSA. This CDR3 is built from 17 residues. The V and J ends lost 2 bases and 0 bases respectively, with 14 bases between them. The CDR3 loop reads CASSLNPGTKAKNIQYF. DNA for the CDR3: TGTGCCAGCAGCTTAAACCCCGGGACAAAAGCCAAAAACATTCAGTACTTC.

The rearrangement uses TRBV10-2 and TRBJ1-6, with D perhaps TRBD1 (6 bases). V was cut by 7 bases and J by 8 bases, with 15 bases left in between. The CDR3 has 14 amino acids. Germline V gene sequence: CDR1 WSHSY, CDR2 SAAADI. The CDR3 DNA reads TGCGCCAGCAAACAGGGTGGGGCCTATTCACCCCTCCACTTT. Translating it yields CASKQGGAYSPLHF.

The chain's CDR3 is CASSLTLAGEYYEQYF. The CDR3 bases are TGTGCCAGCAGTCTTACACTAGCGGGAGAATACTACGAGCAGTACTTC. The J gene is TRBJ2-7, the V gene TRBV28; the match to TRBD2 covers 11 bases. The ends lost 5 bases at V and 3 bases at J; junction bases unmatched: 9. Looked up from germline, CDR1 is MDHEN and CDR2 is SYDVKM. The CDR3 length is 16 residues. The full variable domain, completed using reference TRBV28 and TRBJ2-7, is DVKVTQSSRYLVKRTGEKVFLECVQDMDHENMFWYRQDPGLGLRLIYFSYDVKMKEKGDIPEGYSVSREKKERFSLILESASTNQTSMYLCASSLTLAGEYYEQYFGPGTRLTVT.

The genes are TRBV15 and TRBJ2-1; 11 bases fit TRBD2. Unmatched junction bases numbered 6, after V lost 3 bases and J lost 14 bases. This CDR3 has 13 amino acids. Germline loops: CDR1 LNHNV, CDR2 YYDKDF (reference sequence). The DNA of the CDR3 is TGTGCCACCAGCAGCACTAGCGGGAGTTTGGAGTTCTTC. Translated, it gives CATSSTSGSLEFF.

This clone showed up just once. The V and J genes are TRBV28 and TRBJ1-5; 9 nucleotides line up with TRBD1. J was trimmed by 7 bases and V by 5 bases; bases with no gene match: 9. The V gene's germline CDR1 is MDHEN and CDR2 SYDVKM. The CDR3 contains 15 residues. The CDR3 sequence: CASSPRDRVGQPQHF. The DNA of the CDR3 is TGTGCCAGCAGTCCCCGGGACAGGGTCGGCCAGCCCCAGCATTTT.

This chain links TRBV28 with TRBJ2-1, with TRBD2 matching 10 bases. Germline-derived CDR1 and CDR2 are MDHEN and SYDVKM. The CDR3 runs to 16 residues. After removal of 5 bases from V and 3 bases from J, the junction contained 7 bases not matched to a gene. The CDR3 DNA reads TGTGCCAGCAGTATCTCTAGCGGGAGAAGCTACAATGAGCAGTTCTTC. Translation: CASSISSGRSYNEQFF. Looking up the rest from reference TRBV28 and TRBJ2-1 gives the full variable domain: DVKVTQSSRYLVKRTGEKVFLECVQDMDHENMFWYRQDPGLGLRLIYFSYDVKMKEKGDIPEGYSVSREKKERFSLILESASTNQTSMYLCASSISSGRSYNEQFFGPGTRLTVL.

The chain uses TRBV4-2 and TRBJ2-1; TRBD2 agrees at 8 bases. V gave up 1 base and J gave up 0 bases; unmatched junction bases: 2. CDR3 length: 16 residues. Germline lookup yields CDR1 LGHNA and CDR2 YNFKEQ. This CDR3 reads CASSQAGTSSYNEQFF. The DNA for the CDR3 is TGTGCCAGCAGCCAAGCCGGGACTAGCTCCTACAATGAGCAGTTCTTC.

The chain employs TRBV10-3 and TRBJ1-5; possibly TRBD1 for D (5 bases). V lost 0 bases and J 4 bases, leaving 13 bases between the germline ends. This CDR3 region has 16 residues. Germline values: CDR1 ENHRY, CDR2 SYGVKD. Here the CDR3 reads CAISESSWGVNQPQHF. Written as DNA, the CDR3 is TGTGCCATCAGTGAGTCGTCGTGGGGGGTGAATCAGCCCCAGCATTTT.

This clone is a singleton in its sample. The V and J genes are TRBV18 and TRBJ2-5; a weak D match, TRBD2 (5 bases). The CDR3 is 16 amino acids. Per germline, CDR1 KGHSH and CDR2 LQKENI. V lost 4 bases and J 5 bases, leaving 20 bases between the germline ends. The DNA for the CDR3 is TGTGCCAGCTCACGCCAAGGAGGTGGGGTTGTGGAGACCCAGTACTTC. It encodes CASSRQGGGVVETQYF.

CDR3 residues: CASSLDPFVEQFF. CDR3 in DNA: TGCGCCAGCAGCTTGGATCCTTTCGTTGAGCAGTTCTTC. This sequence joins TRBV5-1 and TRBJ2-1; D call uncertain. CDR1 is SGHRS, CDR2 YFSETQ, per germline. The CDR3 runs 13 residues. V was pared by 0 bases and J by 9 bases, with 10 bases between. Using reference TRBV5-1 and TRBJ2-1 for the parts outside the CDR3, the full variable domain is KAGVTQTPRYLIKTRGQQVTLSCSPISGHRSVSWYQQTPGQGLQFLFEYFSETQRNKGNFPGRFSGRQFSNSRSEMNVSTLELGDSALYLCASSLDPFVEQFFGPGTRLTVL.

The chain links TRBV3-1 (or the pseudogene TRBV3-2) to TRBJ2-7; no definite D call. This CDR3 is built from 14 residues. Germline CDR1 reads LGHDT; CDR2 reads YNNKEL (reference sequence). V lost 1 base and J 3 bases, leaving 10 bases between the germline ends. CDR3 sequence (DNA): TGTGCCAGCAGCCAAGCTCCCCAACTCTACGAGCAGTACTTC. This sequence encodes CASSQAPQLYEQYF.

This chain uses TRBV7-2 with TRBJ2-3, with TRBD2 matching 7 bases. Germline V gives CDR1 SGHTA, CDR2 FQGNSA. Trimming cost V 3 bases and J 2 bases; bases outside gene matches: 8. The CDR3 has 16 residues. The CDR3 is CASSFRASGYTDTQYF. CDR3 sequence (DNA): TGTGCCAGCAGCTTTAGGGCTAGCGGTTACACAGATACGCAGTATTTT.

The chain uses TRBV15 and TRBJ2-1, with TRBD2 identical over 9 bases. V shed 2 bases, J shed 3 bases, and the junction held 2 bases outside the gene matches. The length of the CDR3 is 15 residues. Germline assignment: CDR1 LNHNV and CDR2 YYDKDF (reference sequence). The CDR3 sequence: CATSRPSGIYNEQFF. The CDR3 nucleotides are TGTGCCACCAGCAGACCTAGCGGGATCTACAATGAGCAGTTCTTC. Variable domain in full (rest from reference TRBV15 and TRBJ2-1): DAMVIQNPRYQVTQFGKPVTLSCSQTLNHNVMYWYQQKSSQAPKLLFHYYDKDFNNEADTPDNFQSRRPNTSFCFLDIRSPGLGDTAMYLCATSRPSGIYNEQFFGPGTRLTVL.

V is TRBV5-4 and J is TRBJ2-5; 7 nucleotides match TRBD1. The trim removed 0 bases at V and 1 base at J, leaving 0 bases unmatched. Germline V gene data show CDR1 as SGHNT and CDR2 as YYREEE (reference sequence). The CDR3 runs to 14 residues. The CDR3 region is CASSLGDSQETQYF. For the CDR3, the DNA is TGTGCCAGCAGCTTGGGGGACAGCCAAGAGACCCAGTACTTC.

The gene calls are TRBV24-1 and TRBJ2-2; 8 bases match TRBD2. There are 15 residues in the CDR3. CDR1 is KGHDR, CDR2 SFDVKD, per germline. The J segment lost 0 bases and the V segment lost 5 bases, leaving 1 base of the junction unmatched. This CDR3 reads CATSVLAANTGELFF. DNA for the CDR3: TGTGCCACCAGTGTACTAGCGGCGAACACCGGGGAGCTGTTTTTT.

The V call is TRBV15, the J call TRBJ2-3, with TRBD2 identical over 15 bases. CDR1 and CDR2 (germline): LNHNV, YYDKDF (reference sequence). Trimming took 4 bases from V and 0 from J; bases not matched to a gene: 14. There are 21 residues in the CDR3. The CDR3 region is CATSKRGRGLAGGDSTDTQYF. The DNA of the CDR3 is TGTGCCACCAGCAAGAGGGGGCGGGGACTAGCGGGGGGAGATAGCACAGATACGCAGTATTTT.

The rearrangement links TRBV28 to TRBJ1-3, with 8 bases aligning to TRBD1. The CDR3 sequence is 15 residues long. Germline lookup yields CDR1 MDHEN and CDR2 SYDVKM. Unmatched junction bases numbered 3, after V lost 2 bases and J lost 3 bases. The CDR3 reads CASSLPTGVGNTIYF. DNA of the CDR3: TGTGCCAGCAGTTTACCGACAGGGGTTGGAAACACCATATATTTT.

The chain links TRBV25-1 to TRBJ1-5; D uncertain. Germline V gene sequence: CDR1 MGHDK, CDR2 SYGVNS. The V and J ends lost 6 bases and 7 bases respectively, with 16 bases between them. The CDR3 sequence is 14 residues long. CDR3 loop: CASSFLGEDQPQHF. In DNA, the CDR3 is TGTGCCAGCAGCTTTCTTGGGGAGGACCAGCCCCAGCATTTT. The whole variable domain, filled in from reference TRBV25-1 and TRBJ1-5, reads EADIYQTPRYLVIGTGKKITLECSQTMGHDKMYWYQQDPGMELHLIHYSYGVNSTEKGDLSSESTVSRIRTEHFPLTLESARPSHTSQYLCASSFLGEDQPQHFGDGTRLSIL.

The chain uses TRBV19 and TRBJ2-5; D perhaps matches TRBD2 (6 bases). The V end lost 6 bases, the J end lost 0 bases, and 14 bases lay between the germline ends. The CDR3 is made up of 15 amino acids. Per germline, CDR1 LNHDA and CDR2 SQIVND (reference sequence). CDR3 protein: CASSQGGTHQETQYF. In DNA, the CDR3 is TGTGCCAGTAGCCAGGGCGGGACGCACCAAGAGACCCAGTACTTC.

The V call is TRBV11-3, the J call TRBJ2-5; D is uncertain. CDR1 and CDR2 from the germline V gene are SGHNT and YENEEA. V was clipped by 1 base and J by 5 bases, with 11 bases between them. The CDR3 is made up of 14 amino acids. DNA of the CDR3: TGTGCCAGCAGCTTAGCCCGGGTGATGGAGACCCAGTACTTC. Translated: CASSLARVMETQYF.

This clone is a singleton in its sample. The chain uses TRBV6-2 or TRBV6-3 and TRBJ2-7, with D possibly TRBD1 on 5 matching bases. Germline V gene sequence: CDR1 MNHEY, CDR2 SVGEGT. The CDR3 is 13 residues long. Trimming shortened V by 4 bases and J by 3 bases, and 10 bases separated the two germline ends. CDR3 bases: TGTGCCAGCAGTTTTCCAGGGTACTACGAGCAGTACTTC. Translation gives CASSFPGYYEQYF.

The chain recombines TRBV5-1 with TRBJ2-1; no clear D. The CDR3 sequence is 11 residues long. Per germline, CDR1 SGHRS and CDR2 YFSETQ. CDR3 loop: CAESVGDEQFF. The DNA for the CDR3 is TGCGCTGAGAGTGTGGGCGATGAGCAGTTCTTC.

The chain links TRBV7-2 to TRBJ1-2; no clear D gene. The germline V and J ends were trimmed by 5 bases and 5 bases, with 12 bases remaining between them. The CDR3 extends over 13 amino acids. Germline CDR1 SGHTA, CDR2 FQGNSA. This chain's CDR3 is CASSPRTDYGYTF. CDR3 bases: TGTGCCAGCAGCCCTCGGACTGATTATGGCTACACCTTC. Full variable domain (rest looked up from reference TRBV7-2 and TRBJ1-2): GAGVSQSPSNKVTEKGKDVELRCDPISGHTALYWYRQSLGQGLEFLIYFQGNSAPDKSGLPSDRFSAERTGGSVSTLTIQRTQQEDSAVYLCASSPRTDYGYTFGSGTRLTVV.

The count of this clone is one. The chain joins TRBV19 to TRBJ2-3; D is unresolved. CDR1 and CDR2 (germline): LNHDA, SQIVND (reference sequence). This CDR3 is 14 amino acids long. V was cut by 5 bases and J by 2 bases, with 11 bases left in between. The chain's CDR3 is CASSVQVSTDTQYF. In DNA, the CDR3 is TGTGCCAGTAGTGTGCAGGTTTCCACAGATACGCAGTATTTT.

This clone was detected once. The rearrangement joins TRBV4-1 to TRBJ2-7; 8 nucleotides line up with TRBD2. With 1 base clipped from V and 0 bases from J, the junction kept 2 bases outside the gene matches. The CDR3 loop spans 15 amino acids. Germline V gene sequence: CDR1 MGHRA, CDR2 YSYEKL. CDR3 DNA sequence: TGCGCCAGCAGCCAAGTCCTAGCGGGCTCCTACGAGCAGTACTTC. This codes for CASSQVLAGSYEQYF.